This T cell receptor (beta chain) was recovered during a study of somatic mutations in cytotoxic T cells in rheumatoid arthritis. Study background: A roughly 30 ml EDTA sample of patient blood was drawn right after diagnosis, before any treatment. Some V beta antibody-stained T-cell populations were flow-sorted at nearly 100% purity, including V beta1+ cells sequenced for TCRB. Study conclusions and caveats: For about an eighth of the 65 patients, a single CD8+ clone accounted for more than 20% of CD8+ cells. With age, CD8+ clonality increased in rheumatoid arthritis patients, whereas no such increase appeared in healthy controls.

Trimming left V 7 bases short and J 6 bases short, with 16 bases between. Germline V gene data show CDR1 as SGHVS and CDR2 as FQNEAQ. The CDR3 is made up of 13 amino acids. The data were produced by immunoSEQ multiplex PCR, yet TCRdb's version contains in-frame clones alone and is incomplete. The sample lists tens of thousands of clones, 82% seen once, with 6.5% to 9% in the top ten. Concerning this clone: The antigen is undetermined.

Input material: CD8+ T cells sorted from blood. The chain carries TRBV7-8 and TRBJ2-7; tentative D call: TRBD2 (7 bases). The TCR sequence derives from an adult with rheumatoid arthritis. The CDR3, as DNA: TGTGCCAGCAATGAGGGGGGGGAGACCGAGCAGTACTTC. Its protein is CASNEGGETEQYF.